The 8 T cell receptor beta chains listed next were all sequenced from one sample in a study of cytomegalovirus exposure and HLA in healthy donors. Vbeta (60) and Jbeta (13) primers were used in the PCR. Clones were sequenced by immunoSEQ multiplex PCR, and TCRdb holds only the in-frame ones, with some missing. The sample has under 150,000 clones, around four fifths seen once. Sequenced material: PBMCs. The source is a boy aged 2 to 10 in good health and CMV-seronegative.

The V gene is TRBV30, the J gene TRBJ2-7; D is undetermined. This CDR3 has 14 amino acids. Deletions cut 6 bases from V and 7 bases from J, with 22 bases between. Germline V lookup: CDR1 GTSNPN, CDR2 SVGIG (reference sequence). The chain's CDR3 is CACPLGGQPSEQYF. The CDR3 bases are TGTGCCTGCCCGCTGGGTGGGCAGCCCTCGGAGCAGTACTTC. The full variable domain, completed using reference TRBV30 and TRBJ2-7, is SQTIHQWPATLVQPVGSPLSLECTVEGTSNPNLYWYRQAAGRGLQLLFYSVGIGQISSEVPQNLSASRPQDRQFILSSKKLLLSDSGFYLCACPLGGQPSEQYFGPGTRLTVT.

The V gene is TRBV6-5, the J gene TRBJ1-2, with D tentatively TRBD1 (5 bases). V dropped 7 bases and J dropped 3 bases, with 9 bases sitting between them. Germline values: CDR1 MNHEY, CDR2 SVGAGI. The CDR3 has 12 amino acids. The chain's CDR3 is CASKGVYYGYTF. The CDR3 DNA reads as TGTGCCAGCAAAGGGGTCTACTATGGCTACACCTTC.

The chain uses TRBV7-9 and TRBJ1-1; TRBD1 is a possible D gene (5 bases). The CDR3 length is 13 residues. V was trimmed by 3 bases and J by 1 base, leaving 6 bases between them. CDR1 is SEHNR, CDR2 FQNEAQ, per germline (reference sequence). CDR3 nucleotides: TGTGCCAGCAGCTTGACAGAGAACACTGAAGCTTTCTTT. This sequence encodes CASSLTENTEAFF. Using reference TRBV7-9 and TRBJ1-1 for the parts outside the CDR3, the full variable domain is DTGVSQNPRHKITKRGQNVTFRCDPISEHNRLYWYRQTLGQGPEFLTYFQNEAQLEKSRLLSDRFSAERPKGSFSTLEIQRTEQGDSAMYLCASSLTENTEAFFGQGTRLTVV.

The chain links TRBV5-6 to TRBJ1-6; 7 bases are shared with TRBD1. The CDR3 is 14 amino acids. Losses at the gene ends were 3 bases for V and 6 bases for J; bases not matched to a gene: 3. The germline V gene has CDR1 SGHDT and CDR2 YYEEEE. CDR3 sequence (DNA): TGTGCCAGCAGCTCGGGACAGCCTAATTCACCCCTCCACTTT. It translates to CASSSGQPNSPLHF.

The chain couples TRBV30 to TRBJ1-5; maybe TRBD1 (6 bases). V dropped 2 bases and J dropped 1 base, with 9 bases sitting between them. The CDR3 runs to 14 residues. The germline V gene encodes CDR1 GTSNPN and CDR2 SVGIG (reference sequence). The CDR3: CAWSTGRSNQPQHF. Written as DNA, the CDR3 is TGTGCCTGGAGTACAGGGCGAAGCAATCAGCCCCAGCATTTT. Looking up the rest from reference TRBV30 and TRBJ1-5 gives the full variable domain: SQTIHQWPATLVQPVGSPLSLECTVEGTSNPNLYWYRQAAGRGLQLLFYSVGIGQISSEVPQNLSASRPQDRQFILSSKKLLLSDSGFYLCAWSTGRSNQPQHFGDGTRLSIL.

The chain joins TRBV10-2 to TRBJ2-1, with D possibly TRBD2 on 5 matching bases. The CDR3 spans 12 residues. Germline CDR1 reads WSHSY; CDR2 reads SAAADI. V gave up 10 bases and J gave up 4 bases, with 11 bases separating them. CDR3 sequence reads: CATQDWYNEQFF. DNA of the CDR3: TGCGCCACCCAGGACTGGTACAATGAGCAGTTCTTC.

This clone was detected a few times. The chain links TRBV19 to TRBJ2-1; a possible D gene is TRBD2 (7 bases). V lost 5 bases and J lost 3, with 17 bases in between. The CDR3 consists of 16 residues. Germline lookup yields CDR1 LNHDA and CDR2 SQIVND (reference sequence). The CDR3 spells CASSWGGLGIYNEQFF. In DNA form, the CDR3 reads TGTGCCAGTAGTTGGGGGGGGCTGGGGATCTACAATGAGCAGTTCTTC.

The chain employs TRBV7-9 and TRBJ2-3; TRBD2 agrees at 7 bases. In germline, CDR1 is SEHNR, CDR2 FQNEAQ (reference sequence). This CDR3 is built from 16 residues. V shed 4 bases, J shed 4 bases, and the junction held 11 bases outside the gene matches. Here the CDR3 reads CASSSYAWGGADTQYF. CDR3 coding DNA: TGTGCCAGCAGCTCATATGCATGGGGGGGGGCAGATACGCAGTATTTT.